This entry lists 32 T cell receptor beta chains sequenced from one sample in a study of beta chain features in type 1 diabetes. Broader study findings: The study found moderately but significantly shorter TCRB CDR3s in all four CD4+ subsets of Type 1 diabetes patients.

No antigen is known for these receptors. Expressed TCRB transcripts were sequenced because the entire RNA isolate underwent reverse transcription. Profiled with immunoSEQ multiplex PCR; TCRdb holds only in-frame clones, not every one. Altogether a few hundred thousand clones are present, 16% being singletons, with the ten largest covering 0.07% to 0.095%. The sample consisted of naive CD4+ T cells from blood. The source is a man aged 30-40 years with type 1 diabetes.

This clone has only a few counts. J is TRBJ2-4 and V is TRBV7-9; no clear D. Trimming left V 1 base short and J 8 bases short, with 3 bases between. The germline CDR1 and CDR2 sequences are SEHNR and FQNEAQ (reference sequence). The CDR3 covers 11 residues. The CDR3 loop reads CASSLGDIQYF. In DNA, the CDR3 is TGTGCCAGCAGCTTAGGTGACATTCAGTACTTC.

A few counts support this clone. CDR3 bases: TGCAGCGTTGAGGGGAGGGTGGGTGAGACCCAGTACTTC. Encoded protein: CSVEGRVGETQYF. The J gene is TRBJ2-5, the V gene TRBV29-1, with TRBD2 identical over 7 bases. The CDR3 spans 13 residues. Per germline, CDR1 SQVTM and CDR2 ANQGSEA. The junction had 6 bases not matched to a gene; V was cut back by 3 bases and J by 5 bases. Together with reference TRBV29-1 and TRBJ2-5, the CDR3 gives the full variable domain: SAVISQKPSRDICQRGTSLTIQCQVDSQVTMMFWYRQQPGQSLTLIATANQGSEATYESGFVIDKFPISRPNLTFSTLTVSNMSPEDSSIYLCSVEGRVGETQYFGPGTRLLVL.

The J gene is TRBJ2-5, the V gene TRBV7-3; D is uncertain. CDR3 length equals 12 residues. V lost 3 bases to trimming and J lost 5 bases, with 7 bases between them. Per the germline V gene, CDR1 is SGHTA and CDR2 is FQGTGA. Here the CDR3 DNA reads TGTGCCAGCAGCTTTGATAGGGAGACCCAGTACTTC. It specifies CASSFDRETQYF.

The J gene is TRBJ2-1, the V gene TRBV13; D unclear. CDR1 and CDR2 from the germline V gene are PRHDT and FYEKMQ (reference sequence). This CDR3 is built from 13 residues. V lost 5 bases and J lost 9, with 14 bases in between. The CDR3 coding sequence is TGTGCCAGCAGCCCAAACCTTAGCAGTGAGCAGTTCTTC. The encoded protein is CASSPNLSSEQFF. Combining the CDR3 with reference TRBV13 and TRBJ2-1 gives the whole variable domain AAGVIQSPRHLIKEKRETATLKCYPIPRHDTVYWYQQGPGQDPQFLISFYEKMQSDKGSIPDRFSAQQFSDYHSELNMSSLELGDSALYFCASSPNLSSEQFFGPGTRLTVL.

This chain joins TRBV7-8 and TRBJ2-5; TRBD1 matches at 8 bases. V trimming: 4 bases; J trimming: 4 bases; junction bases outside the gene matches: 8. Germline V gives CDR1 SGHVS, CDR2 FQNEAQ. This CDR3 spans 15 amino acids. CDR3 sequence (DNA): TGTGCCAGCAGCTCCCTCGGGACAGGCGGAGAGACCCAGTACTTC. This gives the protein CASSSLGTGGETQYF.

The chain uses TRBV7-8 and TRBJ2-3; perhaps D is TRBD1 or TRBD2 (5 bases each). The germline gives CDR1 SGHVS, CDR2 FQNEAQ. The CDR3 totals 16 residues. The V and J ends lost 5 bases and 1 base respectively, with 16 bases between them. The CDR3 nucleotides are TGTGCCAGCAGCCCTTCGAGGGGCCAGGGCACAGATACGCAGTATTTT. Its protein product is CASSPSRGQGTDTQYF.

The chain is built from TRBV7-2 and TRBJ1-1, with 7 bases aligning to TRBD1. V lost 7 bases to trimming and J lost 0 bases; unmatched junction nucleotides: 5. This CDR3 contains 14 residues. Germline-derived CDR1 and CDR2 are SGHTA and FQGNSA. CDR3 region: CASMRGGLNTEAFF. The DNA of the CDR3 is TGTGCCAGCATGAGAGGGGGCCTGAACACTGAAGCTTTCTTT. Variable domain in full (rest from reference TRBV7-2 and TRBJ1-1): GAGVSQSPSNKVTEKGKDVELRCDPISGHTALYWYRQSLGQGLEFLIYFQGNSAPDKSGLPSDRFSAERTGGSVSTLTIQRTQQEDSAVYLCASMRGGLNTEAFFGQGTRLTVV.

This clone was seen more than once but under ten times. The rearrangement uses TRBV29-1 and TRBJ2-3, with D possibly called TRBD1 or TRBD2 (5 bases each). The CDR3 has 13 residues. CDR1 and CDR2 (germline): SQVTM, ANQGSEA. V gave up 4 bases and J gave up 4 bases, with 12 bases separating them. The CDR3 sequence: CSVGTLEADTQYF. CDR3 nucleotides: TGCAGCGTTGGGACACTGGAGGCAGATACGCAGTATTTT.

The CDR3 sequence is CASSPTSEIAGSHNEQFF. As DNA, the CDR3 is TGTGCCAGCAGTCCAACCTCGGAGATAGCTGGGTCCCACAATGAGCAGTTCTTC. The chain is built from TRBV27 and TRBJ2-1; D gene unclear. CDR1 and CDR2 from the germline V gene are MNHEY and SMNVEV (reference sequence). Trimming shortened V by 5 bases and J by 5 bases, and 25 bases separated the two germline ends. This CDR3 contains 18 residues.

The V and J genes are TRBV15 and TRBJ2-5; D gene ambiguous. The germline CDR1 and CDR2 sequences are LNHNV and YYDKDF (reference sequence). CDR3 size: 15 residues. V shed 0 bases and J shed 4 bases, with 12 bases lying between them. CDR3 amino acids: CATSRDPGRSETQYF. CDR3 nucleotides: TGTGCCACCAGCAGAGATCCCGGCAGGTCAGAGACCCAGTACTTC.

V is TRBV29-1 and J is TRBJ2-7; D gene unclear. Trimming shortened V by 7 bases and J by 5 bases, and 18 bases separated the two germline ends. The length of the CDR3 is 13 residues. The V gene's germline CDR1 is SQVTM and CDR2 ANQGSEA. The CDR3 spells CSAQRTQTDEQYF. The CDR3 coding sequence is TGCAGCGCCCAACGGACCCAAACGGACGAGCAGTACTTC.

The V and J genes are TRBV30 and TRBJ2-1; D possibly corresponds to TRBD2 (6 bases). Germline V gene lookup returns CDR1 GTSNPN and CDR2 SVGIG (reference sequence). The V end was cut by 6 bases, the J end by 10 bases, with 22 bases between. There are 14 residues in the CDR3. The CDR3 DNA is TGTGCCTGCCAATTTGTCGTGAGGGCGGGAGAGCAGTTCTTC. This translates into CACQFVVRAGEQFF.

This clone was counted only a few times. This chain connects TRBV11-2 to TRBJ2-7; D is perhaps TRBD2 (6 bases). The germline V gene encodes CDR1 SGHAT and CDR2 FQNNGV. Trimming took 2 bases from V and 2 from J, leaving 13 bases between them. The CDR3 runs to 15 residues. CDR3 DNA: TGTGCCAGCAGCTTAAGCGGCGGGGATACCTACGAGCAGTACTTC. Translation gives CASSLSGGDTYEQYF.

This clone was observed a handful of times. The chain joins TRBV9 to TRBJ2-2, with 13 bases aligning to TRBD2. The junction had 7 bases not matched to a gene; V was cut back by 0 bases and J by 5 bases. This CDR3 comprises 18 residues. The germline CDR1 and CDR2 sequences are SGDLS and YYNGEE. The CDR3 DNA reads as TGTGCCAGCAGCGTAGTTCCACTAGCGGGAGGGCAAACCGGGGAGCTGTTTTTT. Translation gives CASSVVPLAGGQTGELFF.

Remarks on this clone: Different DNA sequences within this sample yield the same CDR3. This chain joins TRBV29-1 and TRBJ2-1; D is unclear. The CDR3 contains 16 residues. From germline, CDR1 is SQVTM and CDR2 ANQGSEA. Trimming took 1 base from V and 0 from J, leaving 13 bases between them. CDR3 sequence (DNA): TGCAGCGTTGAAGTGCGACGTCTTAGCTCCTACAATGAGCAGTTCTTC. Protein: CSVEVRRLSSYNEQFF.

The genes are TRBV7-2 and TRBJ2-3; TRBD2 might be the D (5 bases). This CDR3 spans 13 amino acids. Germline V gene sequence: CDR1 SGHTA, CDR2 FQGNSA. V lost 1 base to trimming and J lost 6 bases, with 8 bases between them. As DNA, the CDR3 is TGTGCCAGCAGCTTAGTGGAGGTGGATACGCAGTATTTT. Translating it yields CASSLVEVDTQYF.

There are a few counts of this clone. The chain uses TRBV7-8 and TRBJ2-5, with D possibly called TRBD1 or TRBD2 (5 bases each). The CDR3 has 13 residues. V dropped 1 base and J dropped 8 bases, with 11 bases sitting between them. The germline gives CDR1 SGHVS, CDR2 FQNEAQ. CDR3 amino acids: CASSLGDAGTQYF. CDR3 DNA sequence: TGTGCCAGCAGCTTAGGGGACGCCGGCACCCAGTACTTC.

The chain employs TRBV29-1 and TRBJ2-1; 9 bases map to TRBD2. Per the germline V gene, CDR1 is SQVTM and CDR2 is ANQGSEA. This CDR3 comprises 16 residues. V lost 4 bases and J lost 6; bases outside the gene matches: 13. As DNA, the CDR3 is TGCAGCGTTGGGAACCGACTAGCGGTGGTCGGCAATGAGCAGTTCTTC. Translation gives CSVGNRLAVVGNEQFF.

The chain carries TRBV29-1 and TRBJ1-2; no clear D gene. V dropped 0 bases and J dropped 2 bases, with 10 bases sitting between them. Germline CDR1 and CDR2: SQVTM and ANQGSEA. This CDR3 has 14 residues. CDR3 nucleotides: TGCAGCGTTGAAGATTCCGGACGGAACTATGGCTACACCTTC. Protein: CSVEDSGRNYGYTF.

The chain has TRBV30 and TRBJ2-3, with TRBD1 identical over 7 bases. The ends lost 0 bases at V and 6 bases at J; junction bases unmatched: 6. This CDR3 region has 14 residues. Per germline, CDR1 GTSNPN and CDR2 SVGIG (reference sequence). CDR3 sequence reads: CAWSVRGLGDTQYF. The CDR3 region has the DNA TGTGCCTGGAGTGTAAGGGGGCTGGGGGATACGCAGTATTTT.

As DNA, the CDR3 is TGCGCCAGCAGTGACAGAAACCAAGAGACCCAGTACTTC. It translates to CASSDRNQETQYF. The genes are TRBV10-1 and TRBJ2-5; D call uncertain. This CDR3 has 13 residues. Germline V lookup: CDR1 WNHNN, CDR2 SYGVQD (reference sequence). Deletions cut 3 bases from V and 0 bases from J, with 5 bases between.

DNA of the CDR3: TGTGCCAGCAGGGACGGACAGTCTACAGATACGCAGTATTTT. This gives the protein CASRDGQSTDTQYF. The rearrangement joins TRBV28 to TRBJ2-3; tentative D call: TRBD1 (6 bases). Trimming cost V 6 bases and J 3 bases, with 13 bases left between them. CDR3 length: 14 amino acids. Germline loops: CDR1 MDHEN, CDR2 SYDVKM. The variable domain in full, completed from reference TRBV28 and TRBJ2-3, reads DVKVTQSSRYLVKRTGEKVFLECVQDMDHENMFWYRQDPGLGLRLIYFSYDVKMKEKGDIPEGYSVSREKKERFSLILESASTNQTSMYLCASRDGQSTDTQYFGPGTRLTVL.

The sample holds a few counts of this clone. The chain has TRBV9 and TRBJ2-1, with a weak D call TRBD2 (5 bases). Per germline, CDR1 SGDLS and CDR2 YYNGEE. The CDR3 contains 13 residues. Trimming stripped 3 bases from V and 7 bases from J, with 11 bases between. The CDR3 nucleotides are TGTGCCAGCAGCGGGGTCACTAGAAATGAGCAGTTCTTC. Translation: CASSGVTRNEQFF.

The chain joins TRBV6-6 to TRBJ2-7; D unresolved. V lost 7 bases, J lost 0 bases, and 10 bases lay in between. The CDR3 totals 13 residues. The germline gives CDR1 MNHNY, CDR2 SVGAGI (reference sequence). The DNA for the CDR3 is TGTGCCAGCATTTCCCGGAGCTCCTACGAGCAGTACTTC. This sequence encodes CASISRSSYEQYF.

This chain uses TRBV7-9 with TRBJ2-1; TRBD2 might be the D (6 bases). Germline V gene sequence: CDR1 SEHNR, CDR2 FQNEAQ (reference sequence). This CDR3 has 12 amino acids. Trimming took 8 bases from V and 8 from J, leaving 13 bases between them. CDR3 region: CASLREAHEQFF. The CDR3 DNA follows: TGTGCCAGCCTTAGGGAGGCTCATGAGCAGTTCTTC.

This clone has just a few counts. The V call is TRBV7-2, the J call TRBJ2-4; 10 positions agree with TRBD1. Per germline, CDR1 SGHTA and CDR2 FQGNSA. V shed 4 bases and J 6 bases; nucleotides not matched to a gene: 6. The CDR3 runs to 15 residues. The CDR3, as DNA: TGTGCCAGCAGCTCCACCCGGGACAGGGGAAACATTCAGTACTTC. It encodes CASSSTRDRGNIQYF. The whole variable domain, filled in from reference TRBV7-2 and TRBJ2-4, reads GAGVSQSPSNKVTEKGKDVELRCDPISGHTALYWYRQSLGQGLEFLIYFQGNSAPDKSGLPSDRFSAERTGGSVSTLTIQRTQQEDSAVYLCASSSTRDRGNIQYFGAGTRLSVL.

The genes are TRBV5-4 and TRBJ1-1, with no clear D. The V and J ends lost 5 bases and 0 bases respectively, with 8 bases between them. Per the germline V gene, CDR1 is SGHNT and CDR2 is YYREEE (reference sequence). The CDR3 loop spans 13 amino acids. CDR3 sequence reads: CASSPELNTEAFF. The CDR3 DNA is TGTGCCAGCAGTCCAGAACTGAACACTGAAGCTTTCTTT.

This clone was counted between two and nine times. The chain recombines TRBV7-9 with TRBJ2-1; the match to TRBD2 covers 16 bases. Germline CDR1 and CDR2: SEHNR and FQNEAQ (reference sequence). The junction had 6 bases not matched to a gene; V was cut back by 6 bases and J by 4 bases. This CDR3 spans 17 amino acids. The CDR3 sequence is CASRPGLAGGRYNEQFF. In DNA, the CDR3 is TGTGCCAGCAGGCCGGGACTAGCGGGAGGGAGGTACAATGAGCAGTTCTTC.

The gene calls are TRBV29-1 and TRBJ1-2; 8 bases are a match to TRBD1. V was pared by 3 bases and J by 8 bases, with 5 bases of the junction left unmatched. The CDR3 is 12 residues long. Germline CDR1 and CDR2: SQVTM and ANQGSEA. The CDR3 sequence: CSVEGRGLGYTF. In nucleotides, the CDR3 is TGCAGCGTTGAGGGCAGGGGGCTCGGCTACACCTTC.

J is TRBJ2-3 and V is TRBV29-1, with 9 positions matching TRBD2. The ends lost 3 bases at V and 3 bases at J; junction bases unmatched: 10. The CDR3 loop spans 16 amino acids. Germline values: CDR1 SQVTM, CDR2 ANQGSEA. Here the CDR3 reads CSVEGLARGGTDTQYF. CDR3 nucleotides: TGCAGCGTTGAGGGACTAGCCCGGGGAGGAACAGATACGCAGTATTTT.

The chain recombines TRBV6-1 with TRBJ2-1; 10 positions agree with TRBD2. CDR1 and CDR2 (germline): MNHNS, SASEGT. This CDR3 has 16 residues. The junction had 0 bases not matched to a gene; V was cut back by 0 bases and J by 1 base. CDR3: CASSEALAGSYNEQFF. For the CDR3, the DNA is TGTGCCAGCAGTGAAGCACTAGCGGGGTCCTACAATGAGCAGTTCTTC.

The V and J genes are TRBV7-9 and TRBJ2-7; D not resolved. Looked up from germline, CDR1 is SEHNR and CDR2 is FQNEAQ (reference sequence). CDR3 length: 12 amino acids. V lost 2 bases and J 7 bases, leaving 9 bases between the germline ends. The CDR3 loop is CASSLTLLEQYF. The CDR3 DNA sequence: TGTGCCAGCAGCTTAACCCTCTTAGAGCAGTACTTC.